The T cell receptor beta chain described here comes from a study of T-cell reconstitution after alpha-beta-depleted transplantation in children. V dropped 0 bases and J dropped 3; count of bases not matched to a gene: 9. The CDR3 totals 16 residues. Germline values: CDR1 SGHRS, CDR2 YFSETQ. Unique molecular identifiers were incorporated when the TCRbeta library was constructed. TCRdb ran MiXCR on the PCR reads and lists one entry per CDR3 protein. This sample carries a few hundred thousand distinct CDR3 sequences, roughly 9% of them seen once, and the ten largest clones take 5% to 7%. The table lists this clonotype with many counts.

Sequencing was performed on PBMCs from the stem cell graft donor, taken from the stem cell graft. The genes are TRBV5-1 and TRBJ2-7; 7 positions match TRBD1. This receptor was taken from a human donor who donated a stem cell graft to a child with acute lymphoblastic leukemia. This chain's CDR3 is CASSLGRQGWNYEQYF. CDR3 in DNA: TGCGCCAGCAGCTTGGGCAGACAGGGATGGAACTACGAGCAGTACTTC. The variable domain in full, completed from reference TRBV5-1 and TRBJ2-7, reads KAGVTQTPRYLIKTRGQQVTLSCSPISGHRSVSWYQQTPGQGLQFLFEYFSETQRNKGNFPGRFSGRQFSNSRSEMNVSTLELGDSALYLCASSLGRQGWNYEQYFGPGTRLTVT.